This T cell receptor (beta chain) emerged from a study of Ad26.COV2.S vaccination and SARS-CoV-2 variants. The study, taken as a whole, reports: Responses of spike-specific T cells (both CD8+ and CD4+) reportedly showed substantial breadth after vaccination.

A remark on this clone: Its antigen is unidentified.

Clones were read by immunoSEQ multiplex PCR, and TCRdb kept only the in-frame ones, dropping some. The data contain 300,000 to 400,000 clones, approximately 90% of them singletons. V lost 6 bases and J lost 1; bases outside the gene matches: 6. The CDR3 sequence is 14 residues long. Per germline, CDR1 MNHEY and CDR2 SMNVEV (reference sequence). The sample consisted of peripheral blood, taken after recovery from COVID-19. The chain links TRBV27 to TRBJ2-7, with 7 positions matching TRBD1. The TCR originated in a human donor who had recovered from COVID-19. The CDR3 bases are TGTGCCAGCAGCTTAACAGGGGTTTCCTACGAGCAGTACTTC. This sequence encodes CASSLTGVSYEQYF.